This T cell receptor (beta chain) was found in a study of cytomegalovirus exposure and HLA in healthy donors. Broader study findings: Another analysis was done later, and it associated around 15,000 TCR beta sequences with HLA alleles at 0.05 false discovery rate. Some TCR beta chains (more than 150 of them) were listed as cytomegalovirus-associated.

On this clone itself: Its target is unknown.

The length of the CDR3 is 11 residues. Germline values: CDR1 SEHNR, CDR2 FQNEAQ (reference sequence). V was cut by 6 bases and J by 9 bases, with 11 bases left in between. The PCR used 60 Vbeta and 13 Jbeta primers. Sequencing used immunoSEQ multiplex PCR; TCRdb keeps in-frame clones, though not all of them. The sample carries 120,000 to 150,000 clones, around 70% recorded once. The sequence derives from a man aged 35 to 55 in good health and CMV-seronegative. The source material was PBMCs. This sequence joins TRBV7-9 and TRBJ1-1; D call uncertain. This chain's CDR3 is CASRWESKAFF. Written as DNA, the CDR3 is TGTGCCAGCAGGTGGGAGAGCAAAGCTTTCTTT.